One and the same sample provided the 29 T cell receptor beta chains below, sequenced in a study of cytomegalovirus exposure and HLA in healthy donors. Vbeta (60) and Jbeta (13) primers were used in the PCR. Profiled with immunoSEQ multiplex PCR; TCRdb holds only in-frame clones, not every one. The repertoire has 150,000 to 200,000 clones, around 80% of them found once; the top ten carry around 2.4%. Sequencing was carried out using PBMCs. The receptors originated from a woman aged 25 to 39 in good health and CMV-seronegative.

The chain carries TRBV5-1 and TRBJ1-2; D gene ambiguous. Germline CDR1 is SGHRS and CDR2 is YFSETQ. The V end lost 0 bases, the J end lost 8 bases, and 11 bases lay between the germline ends. This CDR3 spans 13 amino acids. CDR3: CASSLASGWGYTF. The CDR3 DNA reads as TGCGCCAGCAGCTTGGCCTCAGGTTGGGGCTACACCTTC.

This clone was found once. An end of the junction does not agree with germline; a read error may underlie this. The rearrangement joins TRBV7-2 to TRBJ2-4, with TRBD2 identical over 11 bases. The germline gives CDR1 SGHTA, CDR2 FQGNSA. The CDR3 is 15 amino acids. This chain's CDR3 is CASSSRLAGLNSQYF. CDR3 DNA: TGTGCCAGCAGCTCTAGACTAGCGGGGTTGAACAGTCAGTACTTC. Full variable domain (rest looked up from reference TRBV7-2 and TRBJ2-4): GAGVSQSPSNKVTEKGKDVELRCDPISGHTALYWYRQSLGQGLEFLIYFQGNSAPDKSGLPSDRFSAERTGGSVSTLTIQRTQQEDSAVYLCASSSRLAGLNSQYFGAGTRLSVL.

The chain is built from TRBV7-2 and TRBJ1-6; TRBD1 agrees at 8 bases. This CDR3 is 13 amino acids long. The germline gives CDR1 SGHTA, CDR2 FQGNSA. Unmatched junction bases numbered 7, after V lost 5 bases and J lost 13 bases. The CDR3 sequence: CASSPGQGQPLHF. The CDR3 DNA sequence: TGTGCCAGCAGCCCTGGACAGGGACAGCCCCTCCACTTT.

This sequence joins TRBV2 and TRBJ2-7; 11 nucleotides align to TRBD2. Germline V lookup: CDR1 SNHLY, CDR2 FYNNEI. The length of the CDR3 is 16 residues. J gave up 3 bases and V 5 bases, and 9 bases lay outside the gene matches. The CDR3 DNA reads TGTGCCAGCAGTCGACTAGCGGGGAGTGGATTCTACGAGCAGTACTTC. The encoded protein is CASSRLAGSGFYEQYF.

The chain joins TRBV28 to TRBJ2-1, with a weak D call TRBD2 (7 bases). The CDR3 is made up of 15 amino acids. V lost 7 bases and J 3 bases, leaving 16 bases between the germline ends. CDR1 is MDHEN, CDR2 SYDVKM, per germline. The CDR3 protein is CASTLEGGGYNEQFF. CDR3 nucleotide sequence: TGTGCCAGCACCCTCGAGGGGGGGGGCTACAATGAGCAGTTCTTC.

This clone has more than one count but fewer than ten. The chain uses TRBV7-9 and TRBJ1-1; TRBD1 matches 8 bases. Germline lookup yields CDR1 SEHNR and CDR2 FQNEAQ (reference sequence). CDR3 size: 17 residues. J lost 0 bases, V lost 3 bases, and 9 bases had no gene match. CDR3 bases: TGTGCCAGCAGCTTTGGACAGGGAGAACCCATGAACACTGAAGCTTTCTTT. This encodes CASSFGQGEPMNTEAFF.

This clone was picked up a small number of times. This rearrangement joins TRBV28 to TRBJ2-1; 9 bases are shared with TRBD2. The CDR3 is made up of 14 amino acids. V shed 9 bases, J shed 5 bases, and the junction held 8 bases outside the gene matches. CDR1 is MDHEN, CDR2 SYDVKM, per germline. CDR3 sequence (DNA): TGTGCCAGTGCCGGGGAGCGGGAGGACAATGAGCAGTTCTTC. Translation gives CASAGEREDNEQFF.

V gene TRBV2 combines with J gene TRBJ1-4; TRBD1 aligns across 7 bases. The V and J ends lost 5 bases and 5 bases, in that order; junction bases with no gene match: 8. Per germline, CDR1 SNHLY and CDR2 FYNNEI. CDR3 size: 15 residues. The CDR3 protein is CASSLLQGMNEKLFF. Written as DNA, the CDR3 is TGTGCCAGCAGTTTGCTACAGGGGATGAATGAAAAACTGTTTTTT.

The chain employs TRBV6-4 and TRBJ2-1; 12 positions match TRBD2. CDR1 and CDR2 (germline): MRHNA, SNTAGT. Trimming at V came to 2 bases and at J to 12 bases, leaving 5 bases not matched to a gene. This CDR3 is 14 amino acids long. The CDR3 DNA is TGTGCCAGCAGTGACCAGCTAGCGGGAGGGACGCAGTTCTTC. Protein product: CASSDQLAGGTQFF.

The chain uses TRBV27 and TRBJ2-3, with TRBD1 matching 11 bases. This CDR3 contains 16 residues. In germline, CDR1 is MNHEY, CDR2 SMNVEV (reference sequence). Trimming cost V 0 bases and J 8 bases; bases outside gene matches: 7. The CDR3 loop reads CASSLSSGQGGGTQYF. CDR3 bases: TGTGCCAGCAGTTTATCTTCGGGACAGGGGGGTGGTACGCAGTATTTT.

V gene TRBV11-2 combines with J gene TRBJ1-5, with D uncertain. The CDR3 spans 14 residues. Germline CDR1 reads SGHAT; CDR2 reads FQNNGV. The V end lost 5 bases, the J end lost 5 bases, and 13 bases lay between the germline ends. The CDR3: CASSPGILHQPQHF. In nucleotides, the CDR3 is TGTGCCAGCAGCCCCGGTATCCTGCATCAGCCCCAGCATTTT.

About this clone: Other nucleotide sequences from this sample produce the same CDR3. V usage is TRBV7-2 and J usage is TRBJ2-5, with 7 bases aligning to TRBD1. The CDR3 runs to 13 residues. V lost 3 bases, J lost 2 bases, and 0 bases stayed unmatched. Per the germline V gene, CDR1 is SGHTA and CDR2 is FQGNSA. The CDR3 DNA reads TGTGCCAGCAGCTTGGGACAGCAAGAGACCCAGTACTTC. This gives the protein CASSLGQQETQYF.

The chain couples TRBV19 to TRBJ1-1; weak D call: TRBD1 (6 bases). CDR1 LNHDA and CDR2 SQIVND come from the germline V gene (reference sequence). Trimming left V 4 bases short and J 7 bases short, with 22 bases between. The CDR3 spans 16 residues. The CDR3 reads CASSTGYRVRSDEAFF. CDR3 bases: TGTGCCAGTAGTACGGGATACAGGGTACGATCGGATGAAGCTTTCTTT.

This chain's CDR3 is CASSIQLYNEQFF. For the CDR3, the DNA is TGTGCCAGTAGTATACAACTATACAATGAGCAGTTCTTC. The gene calls are TRBV19 and TRBJ2-1; no definite D call. Germline V gene sequence: CDR1 LNHDA, CDR2 SQIVND (reference sequence). The CDR3 consists of 13 residues. V was cut by 2 bases and J by 4 bases, with 6 bases left in between.

The chain carries TRBV30 and TRBJ1-4; D possibly corresponds to TRBD1 (5 bases). With 5 bases removed from V and 7 bases from J, the gap between germline ends came to 14 bases. This CDR3 contains 13 residues. CDR1 and CDR2 from the germline V gene are GTSNPN and SVGIG (reference sequence). The CDR3 reads CAWLRVLIEKLFF. Here the CDR3 DNA reads TGTGCCTGGCTCAGGGTGCTTATTGAAAAACTGTTTTTT. The whole variable domain, remainder taken from reference TRBV30 and TRBJ1-4, is SQTIHQWPATLVQPVGSPLSLECTVEGTSNPNLYWYRQAAGRGLQLLFYSVGIGQISSEVPQNLSASRPQDRQFILSSKKLLLSDSGFYLCAWLRVLIEKLFFGSGTQLSVL.

This chain uses TRBV5-1 with TRBJ2-1; 8 bases match TRBD2. The CDR3 runs to 14 residues. CDR1 is SGHRS, CDR2 YFSETQ, per germline. The V gene end was trimmed by 3 bases and the J gene end by 7 bases; junction bases not matched to a gene: 6. The CDR3 region is CASSSGGQGNEQFF. The CDR3 DNA reads TGCGCCAGCAGCTCGGGGGGGCAGGGGAATGAGCAGTTCTTC.

This chain links TRBV6-5 with TRBJ1-1; D might be TRBD1 (5 bases). The CDR3 loop spans 15 amino acids. Germline V gives CDR1 MNHEY, CDR2 SVGAGI. The ends were cut back, 7 bases at V and 2 bases at J, with 17 bases in the middle. The CDR3 sequence: CASIPAGQGNTEAFF. CDR3 coding DNA: TGTGCCAGCATCCCCGCTGGGCAGGGCAACACTGAAGCTTTCTTT.

The chain uses TRBV7-9 and TRBJ1-2; TRBD1 matches at 7 bases. Germline V gene data show CDR1 as SEHNR and CDR2 as FQNEAQ (reference sequence). The CDR3 has 17 residues. V lost 1 base to trimming and J lost 0 bases; unmatched junction nucleotides: 8. The CDR3 here is CASSLVGTERSNYGYTF. The CDR3 bases are TGTGCCAGCAGCTTAGTAGGGACAGAACGTTCTAACTATGGCTACACCTTC.

The chain has TRBV5-1 and TRBJ2-5; weak D call: TRBD1 (5 bases). The end of the DNA is better explained by TRBJ2-7, so the J call may be wrong. Germline V lookup: CDR1 SGHRS, CDR2 YFSETQ. CDR3 length: 12 amino acids. The CDR3, as DNA: TGCGCCAGCAGCTCCGACAGCTACGAGCAGTACTTC. This encodes CASSSDSYEQYF.

This chain joins TRBV4-1 and TRBJ2-2, with 10 bases fitting TRBD1. CDR3 size: 18 residues. The germline CDR1 and CDR2 sequences are MGHRA and YSYEKL. Losses at the gene ends were 4 bases for V and 4 bases for J; bases not matched to a gene: 12. CDR3 sequence: CASSRRDRGGGGTGELFF. The CDR3 nucleotides are TGCGCCAGCAGCCGCCGGGACAGGGGAGGGGGTGGCACCGGGGAGCTGTTTTTT.

The chain combines TRBV30 with TRBJ1-4; perhaps TRBD1 as D (6 bases). The CDR3 totals 13 residues. In germline, CDR1 is GTSNPN, CDR2 SVGIG (reference sequence). The V gene lost 3 bases and the J gene lost 3 bases, with 8 bases spanning the gap. CDR3 amino acids: CAWRQGPNEKLFF. Written as DNA, the CDR3 is TGTGCCTGGAGACAGGGCCCTAATGAAAAACTGTTTTTT.

This chain uses TRBV10-3 with TRBJ2-2; 7 nucleotides align to TRBD1. J was trimmed by 5 bases and V by 11 bases; bases with no gene match: 11. Germline loops: CDR1 ENHRY, CDR2 SYGVKD. The CDR3 covers 14 residues. CDR3 bases: TGTGCCGCCCGGACAGGCCAAGGTACCGGGGAGCTGTTTTTT. Protein sequence: CAARTGQGTGELFF.

On this clone itself: Other DNA sequences in the sample encode the same CDR3. The chain couples TRBV9 to TRBJ2-3; possible D gene TRBD1, 5 bases. The ends were cut back, 0 bases at V and 1 base at J, with 9 bases in the middle. The CDR3 has 15 amino acids. The germline gives CDR1 SGDLS, CDR2 YYNGEE. DNA of the CDR3: TGTGCCAGCAGCGTAGTAGGGGAAGGCACAGATACGCAGTATTTT. It is translated as CASSVVGEGTDTQYF.

The rearrangement joins TRBV27 to TRBJ1-2; maybe TRBD1 (5 bases). The CDR3 loop spans 13 amino acids. Trimming took off 5 bases at V and 6 bases at J, with 13 bases between the two ends. The V gene's germline CDR1 is MNHEY and CDR2 SMNVEV (reference sequence). CDR3 sequence reads: CASSPYSRDGYTF. CDR3 DNA sequence: TGTGCCAGCAGTCCATACTCCAGGGATGGCTACACCTTC.

The CDR3 is CASSLGPGGRTSGRKETQYF. In nucleotides, the CDR3 is TGCGCCAGCAGCTTGGGCCCAGGGGGGAGGACTAGCGGGAGAAAGGAGACCCAGTACTTC. The rearrangement links TRBV5-1 to TRBJ2-5, with 13 nucleotides matching TRBD2. The germline CDR1 and CDR2 sequences are SGHRS and YFSETQ. With V trimmed by 0 bases and J by 5 bases, 16 bases remained unmatched. This CDR3 comprises 20 residues.

This clone was detected once. One end of the junction varies from germline; a read error may be responsible. The gene calls are TRBV12-5 and TRBJ2-7, with no clear D. This CDR3 is 14 amino acids long. Per the germline V gene, CDR1 is LGHNT and CDR2 is FRNRAP. DNA for the CDR3: TGTGCTAGTGGTTTACCCGTCGACACGTCGTTATTATGCTTC. It codes for CASGLPVDTSLLCF.

The chain carries TRBV4-2 and TRBJ2-2, with D maybe TRBD1 (6 bases). Trimming took off 1 base at V and 4 bases at J, with 10 bases between the two ends. The germline CDR1 and CDR2 sequences are LGHNA and YNFKEQ. This CDR3 is built from 15 residues. CDR3 nucleotides: TGTGCCAGCAGCCAAGGGGCGGACAGCACCGGGGAGCTGTTTTTT. Residues: CASSQGADSTGELFF.

The sample holds one count of this clone. The chain carries TRBV9 and TRBJ2-1, with 8 bases lining up with TRBD1. CDR1 is SGDLS and CDR2 is YYNGEE in the germline V gene. The ends lost 4 bases at V and 8 bases at J; junction bases unmatched: 11. This CDR3 contains 15 residues. CDR3 sequence reads: CASSIDQGAPYEQFF. The CDR3 DNA reads as TGTGCCAGCAGCATCGATCAGGGGGCGCCATATGAGCAGTTCTTC.

This clone was counted only a few times. CDR3 amino acids: CASSPGAGEQYF. CDR3 sequence (DNA): TGTGCCAGCAGTCCAGGGGCGGGCGAGCAGTACTTC. The chain joins TRBV6-1 to TRBJ2-7; the D gene is possibly TRBD1 (6 bases). Trimming took 5 bases from V and 6 from J, leaving 11 bases between them. Looked up from germline, CDR1 is MNHNS and CDR2 is SASEGT. The CDR3 totals 12 residues.